Each of the 28 T cell receptor beta chains below was sequenced from the same sample in a study of T cell repertoires in aging, cancer and after chemotherapy. Rearranged V-D-J TRB sequences were amplified with a mixed TRB-A/B primer pool. One entry per CDR3 protein results from TCRdb running MiXCR on the multiplex PCR reads. This sample has under 3,000 distinct CDR3 sequences, with under 30% found just once. TCR beta rearrangements were amplified from peripheral blood genomic DNA. Input material: blood. Receptors were obtained from a human donor with a solid tumor.

The chain carries TRBV4-1 and TRBJ1-4; a possible D gene is TRBD1 (5 bases). Trimming shortened V by 0 bases and J by 11 bases, and 16 bases separated the two germline ends. The germline gives CDR1 MGHRA, CDR2 YSYEKL. The CDR3 length is 15 residues. The CDR3 loop reads CASSQDGLAGGKLFF. CDR3 sequence (DNA): TGCGCCAGCAGCCAAGATGGGCTAGCGGGGGGTAAACTGTTTTTT.

In its sample, this clonotype ranks as large. The genes are TRBV30 and TRBJ2-5; D uncertain. Germline V CDR1 and CDR2: GTSNPN, SVGIG (reference sequence). Trimming left V 1 base short and J 5 bases short, with 5 bases between. The CDR3 loop spans 11 amino acids. The CDR3 protein is CAWSDGETQYF. The CDR3 bases are TGTGCCTGGAGTGACGGGGAGACCCAGTACTTC.

This clonotype was detected only a few times. The rearrangement uses TRBV20-1 and TRBJ2-2; 10 bases align to TRBD2. Germline assignment: CDR1 DFQATT and CDR2 SNEGSKA (reference sequence). The V and J ends lost 0 bases and 6 bases, in that order; junction bases with no gene match: 13. The CDR3 sequence is 18 residues long. CDR3 residues: CSARDLASGSSEAGELFF. CDR3 DNA sequence: TGCAGTGCTAGAGATCTAGCTAGCGGGAGCTCTGAGGCCGGGGAGCTGTTTTTT.

There are a few counts of this clonotype. The chain uses TRBV18 and TRBJ2-7, with 7 nucleotides matching TRBD1. The ends lost 0 bases at V and 5 bases at J; junction bases unmatched: 10. Germline CDR1 is KGHSH and CDR2 is LQKENI. This CDR3 region has 16 residues. CDR3 DNA sequence: TGTGCCAGCTCACCACCGCTCGCCAGGGGGACGGACGAGCAGTACTTC. Protein product: CASSPPLARGTDEQYF.

This clonotype was picked up a small number of times. The CDR3 here is CASSLGHANTEAFF. Written as DNA, the CDR3 is TGCGCCAGCAGCTTGGGCCATGCGAACACTGAAGCTTTCTTT. The V gene is TRBV5-1, the J gene TRBJ1-1; D uncertain. Trimming took 0 bases from V and 1 from J, leaving 7 bases between them. Germline V gene sequence: CDR1 SGHRS, CDR2 YFSETQ. There are 14 residues in the CDR3.

In this sample, this clonotype is medium-sized (0.01 to 0.1%). The chain uses TRBV7-3 and TRBJ2-1, with TRBD1 matching over 7 bases. This CDR3 spans 15 amino acids. Germline CDR1 is SGHTA and CDR2 is FQGTGA. Trimming cost V 4 bases and J 7 bases; bases outside gene matches: 10. In DNA, the CDR3 is TGTGCCAGCAGCTCAACAGGGGTTGGGCTTAATGAGCAGTTCTTC. It encodes CASSSTGVGLNEQFF.

This clonotype occurred a few times. This sequence joins TRBV12-3 or TRBV12-4 and TRBJ2-5, with TRBD2 matching over 9 bases. The CDR3 totals 15 residues. V lost 0 bases, J lost 5 bases, and 4 bases stayed unmatched. CDR3 region: CASSLAAGGTETQYF. CDR3 in DNA: TGTGCCAGCAGTTTAGCAGCGGGGGGAACGGAGACCCAGTACTTC.

The chain carries TRBV19 and TRBJ1-3; the D gene is possibly TRBD1 (5 bases). V dropped 10 bases and J dropped 4 bases, with 17 bases sitting between them. This CDR3 is 14 amino acids long. CDR1 LNHDA and CDR2 SQIVND come from the germline V gene (reference sequence). The CDR3 loop is CATHSGTAGNTIYF. DNA of the CDR3: TGTGCCACCCATAGCGGGACCGCCGGAAACACCATATATTTT.

Sample share makes this clonotype medium-sized. The chain employs TRBV5-6 and TRBJ2-7; D gene uncertain. The germline gives CDR1 SGHDT, CDR2 YYEEEE. CDR3 length: 12 residues. The ends were cut back, 1 base at V and 3 bases at J, with 5 bases in the middle. The CDR3 loop is CASSLLSYEQYF. DNA for the CDR3: TGTGCCAGCAGCTTGTTAAGCTACGAGCAGTACTTC.

This clonotype occurred a few times. The chain employs TRBV10-3 and TRBJ1-1, with D hard to call. The V and J ends lost 8 bases and 0 bases respectively, with 10 bases between them. The CDR3 loop spans 13 amino acids. CDR1 is ENHRY and CDR2 is SYGVKD in the germline V gene. The CDR3 DNA reads TGTGCCATCTATAACGGCATGAACACTGAAGCTTTCTTT. Translation: CAIYNGMNTEAFF.

The chain couples TRBV7-6 to TRBJ2-5; maybe TRBD2 (5 bases). Trimming removed 1 base at V and 7 bases at J, with 16 bases between. The CDR3 is made up of 15 amino acids. Germline V lookup: CDR1 SGHVS, CDR2 FNYEAQ. CDR3 coding DNA: TGTGCCAGCAGCTTAGATTTGGTCGGGAAGTGGACCCAGTACTTC. This encodes CASSLDLVGKWTQYF.

The chain combines TRBV27 with TRBJ2-6; maybe TRBD2 (6 bases). Germline V gene lookup returns CDR1 MNHEY and CDR2 SMNVEV (reference sequence). V dropped 3 bases and J dropped 3 bases, with 21 bases sitting between them. This CDR3 region has 19 residues. CDR3 bases: TGTGCCAGCAGTTTTTTCGGGACTCAAGGACTCTATGGGGCCAACGTCCTGACTTTC. Its protein product is CASSFFGTQGLYGANVLTF.

By proportion, this clonotype is medium-sized. The V gene is TRBV11-2, the J gene TRBJ1-5; D not resolved. The CDR3 contains 14 residues. The germline V gene has CDR1 SGHAT and CDR2 FQNNGV. V gave up 3 bases and J gave up 7 bases, with 13 bases separating them. CDR3 region: CASSFGQTNQPQHF. The CDR3 nucleotides are TGTGCCAGCAGCTTCGGGCAGACTAACCAGCCCCAGCATTTT.

The CDR3 here is CASSFGAANTGELFF. CDR3 DNA sequence: TGTGCCAGCAGTTTCGGAGCGGCGAACACCGGGGAGCTGTTTTTT. The genes are TRBV12-3 or TRBV12-4 and TRBJ2-2; D perhaps matches TRBD2 (5 bases). This CDR3 is 15 amino acids long. Trimming shortened V by 3 bases and J by 0 bases, and 8 bases separated the two germline ends.

This clonotype was detected a few times. The V and J genes are TRBV12-3 or TRBV12-4 and TRBJ2-1; D is possibly TRBD2 (5 bases). V was shortened by 1 base and J by 10 bases, with 5 bases between the two germline ends. CDR3 length equals 11 residues. This CDR3 is CASSLGGEQFF. In nucleotides, the CDR3 is TGTGCCAGCAGTTTAGGAGGGGAGCAGTTCTTC.

Within the sample, this clonotype is medium-sized. The chain has TRBV29-1 and TRBJ1-1; maybe TRBD1 (6 bases). The CDR3 has 12 amino acids. The germline V gene encodes CDR1 SQVTM and CDR2 ANQGSEA. Deletions cut 6 bases from V and 1 base from J, with 9 bases between. CDR3 protein: CSVPTGNTEAFF. The CDR3 nucleotides are TGCAGCGTCCCGACAGGGAACACTGAAGCTTTCTTT.

This clonotype was recorded a few times. The rearrangement links TRBV9 to TRBJ2-3; D is ambiguous. Per germline, CDR1 SGDLS and CDR2 YYNGEE. This CDR3 region has 14 residues. Trimming removed 1 base at V and 2 bases at J, with 8 bases between. The CDR3 loop is CASSVLGFTDTQYF. The CDR3 nucleotides read TGTGCCAGCAGCGTATTGGGGTTCACAGATACGCAGTATTTT.

In this sample, this clonotype turned up a few times. The chain combines TRBV20-1 with TRBJ2-3, with 10 bases lining up with TRBD2. This CDR3 has 15 residues. Germline lookup yields CDR1 DFQATT and CDR2 SNEGSKA (reference sequence). The V gene end was trimmed by 4 bases and the J gene end by 5 bases; junction bases not matched to a gene: 9. The CDR3 nucleotides read TGCAGTGCTATTATTAGCGGGAGGCAGGGAGATACGCAGTATTTT. Residues: CSAIISGRQGDTQYF.

V gene TRBV19 combines with J gene TRBJ1-5; 7 bases line up with TRBD1. The CDR3 consists of 16 residues. Looked up from germline, CDR1 is LNHDA and CDR2 is SQIVND (reference sequence). V was clipped by 4 bases and J by 2 bases; unmatched bases: 8. CDR3 bases: TGTGCCAGTAGTACTGGGAAAGGGGGCGGCAATCAGCCCCAGCATTTT. Encoded protein: CASSTGKGGGNQPQHF.

This clonotype has more than one count but fewer than ten. V usage is TRBV27 and J usage is TRBJ2-6, with 8 bases matching TRBD1. V lost 8 bases to trimming and J lost 0 bases; unmatched junction nucleotides: 9. The CDR3 spans 17 residues. Germline loops: CDR1 MNHEY, CDR2 SMNVEV (reference sequence). The DNA of the CDR3 is TGTGCCAGCGGATTTGGACAGGGCTTCTCTGGGGCCAACGTCCTGACTTTC. Amino acid sequence: CASGFGQGFSGANVLTF.

This rearrangement joins TRBV30 to TRBJ1-6; D gene unclear. Trimming pared 4 bases from V and 7 bases from J, leaving 14 bases between. Germline V gives CDR1 GTSNPN, CDR2 SVGIG (reference sequence). This CDR3 is built from 14 residues. DNA for the CDR3: TGTGCCTGGAAGCAGTTTAAGGGAAATTCACCCCTCCACTTT. It translates to CAWKQFKGNSPLHF.

This chain connects TRBV7-9 to TRBJ2-7; 7 bases align to TRBD1. CDR1 is SEHNR, CDR2 FQNEAQ, per germline (reference sequence). V shed 5 bases and J 2 bases; nucleotides not matched to a gene: 6. CDR3 length: 14 amino acids. For the CDR3, the DNA is TGTGCCAGCAGCGGATCCGGGACAGCCTACGAGCAGTACTTC. It specifies CASSGSGTAYEQYF.

Only a few counts were recorded for this clonotype. The rearrangement uses TRBV4-1 and TRBJ1-2; D may be TRBD1 (5 bases). V gave up 0 bases and J gave up 1 base, with 15 bases separating them. This CDR3 has 17 residues. The germline gives CDR1 MGHRA, CDR2 YSYEKL. CDR3 sequence: CASSQDVGAGLNYGYTF. In nucleotides, the CDR3 is TGCGCCAGCAGCCAAGATGTAGGGGCAGGACTTAACTATGGCTACACCTTC.

The V gene is TRBV4-1, the J gene TRBJ2-3, with D possibly TRBD2 on 6 matching bases. The CDR3 is made up of 16 amino acids. V gave up 1 base and J gave up 1 base, with 12 bases separating them. CDR1 is MGHRA, CDR2 YSYEKL, per germline. This CDR3 reads CASSQGGRGRTDTQYF. The CDR3, as DNA: TGCGCCAGCAGCCAAGGAGGGCGGGGCCGCACAGATACGCAGTATTTT.

In this sample, this clonotype turned up a few times. In DNA, the CDR3 is TGTGCCAGCAGCCCCCAAGGTTATGAAAAACTGTTTTTT. This sequence encodes CASSPQGYEKLFF. The genes are TRBV5-4 and TRBJ1-4; D not certain. V was trimmed by 4 bases and J by 6 bases, leaving 10 bases between them. The CDR3 sequence is 13 residues long. Germline assignment: CDR1 SGHNT and CDR2 YYREEE (reference sequence).

The CDR3: CASSLFDPWREVFSHIDNEQFF. Written as DNA, the CDR3 is TGTGCCAGCAGTTTATTCGATCCTTGGCGGGAGGTGTTTAGTCATATAGACAATGAGCAGTTCTTC. J is TRBJ2-1 and V is TRBV27; 8 nucleotides align to TRBD2. Germline V gives CDR1 MNHEY, CDR2 SMNVEV (reference sequence). The CDR3 sequence is 22 residues long. After removal of 1 base from V and 5 bases from J, the junction contained 25 bases not matched to a gene.

This clonotype was recorded a few times. The chain combines TRBV6-4 with TRBJ2-3; either TRBD1 or TRBD2 may supply D (6 bases each). Trimming removed 3 bases at V and 2 bases at J, with 12 bases between. CDR3 length: 15 residues. The germline gives CDR1 MRHNA, CDR2 SNTAGT. CDR3 DNA sequence: TGTGCCAGCAGTGAAGGAGGGGGACTCACAGATACGCAGTATTTT. The encoded protein is CASSEGGGLTDTQYF.

The J gene is TRBJ1-5, the V gene TRBV7-6; D ambiguous. The V gene lost 5 bases and the J gene lost 7 bases, with 18 bases spanning the gap. The CDR3 sequence is 15 residues long. In germline, CDR1 is SGHVS, CDR2 FNYEAQ. CDR3 in DNA: TGTGCCAGCAGCCCCTCGACGGGAATTGGACAGCCCCAGCATTTT. Its protein is CASSPSTGIGQPQHF. The whole variable domain, filled in from reference TRBV7-6 and TRBJ1-5, reads GAGVSQSPRYKVTKRGQDVALRCDPISGHVSLYWYRQALGQGPEFLTYFNYEAQQDKSGLPNDRFSAERPEGSISTLTIQRTEQRDSAMYRCASSPSTGIGQPQHFGDGTRLSIL.